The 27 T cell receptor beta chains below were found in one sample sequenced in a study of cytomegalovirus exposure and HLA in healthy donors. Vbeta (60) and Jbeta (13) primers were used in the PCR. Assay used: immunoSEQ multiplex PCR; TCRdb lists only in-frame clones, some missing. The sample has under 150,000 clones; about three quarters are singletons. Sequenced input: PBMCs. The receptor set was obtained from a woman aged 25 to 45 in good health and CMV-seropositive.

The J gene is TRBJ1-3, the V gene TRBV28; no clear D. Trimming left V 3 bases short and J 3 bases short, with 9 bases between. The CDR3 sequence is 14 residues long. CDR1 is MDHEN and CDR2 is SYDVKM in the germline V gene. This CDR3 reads CASSLPPGGNTIYF. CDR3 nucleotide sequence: TGTGCCAGCAGTTTGCCCCCGGGTGGAAACACCATATATTTT.

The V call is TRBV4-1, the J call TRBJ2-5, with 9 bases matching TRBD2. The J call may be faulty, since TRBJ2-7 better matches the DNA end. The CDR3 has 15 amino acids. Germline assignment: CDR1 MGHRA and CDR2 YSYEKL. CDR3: CASSQGSGGRLEQYF. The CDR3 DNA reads TGCGCCAGCAGCCAAGGGAGCGGGGGGCGTCTCGAGCAGTACTTC.

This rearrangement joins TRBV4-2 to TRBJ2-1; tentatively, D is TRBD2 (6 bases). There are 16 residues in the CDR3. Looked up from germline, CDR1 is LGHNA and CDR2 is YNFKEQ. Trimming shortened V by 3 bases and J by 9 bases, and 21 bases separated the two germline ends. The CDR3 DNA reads TGTGCCAGCAGCCACCCCCTTAGCGGCCCGGAGGGTGAGCAGTTCTTC. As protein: CASSHPLSGPEGEQFF.

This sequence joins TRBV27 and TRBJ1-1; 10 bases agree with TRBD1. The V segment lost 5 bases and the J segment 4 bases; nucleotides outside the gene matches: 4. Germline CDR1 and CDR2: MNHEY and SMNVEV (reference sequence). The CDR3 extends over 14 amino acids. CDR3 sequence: CASSARDRGTEAFF. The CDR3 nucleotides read TGTGCCAGCAGTGCCCGGGACAGGGGCACTGAAGCTTTCTTT.

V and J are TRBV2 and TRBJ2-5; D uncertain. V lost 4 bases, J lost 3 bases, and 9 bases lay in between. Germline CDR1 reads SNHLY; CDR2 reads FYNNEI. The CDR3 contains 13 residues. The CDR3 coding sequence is TGTGCCAGCAGTGGTAGCCCCGAAGAGACCCAGTACTTC. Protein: CASSGSPEETQYF.

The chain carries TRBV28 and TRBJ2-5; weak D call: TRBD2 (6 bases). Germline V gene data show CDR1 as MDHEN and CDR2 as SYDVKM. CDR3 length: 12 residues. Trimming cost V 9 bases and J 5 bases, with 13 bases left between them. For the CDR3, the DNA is TGTGCCAGTCTTAGGGGAGGCGAGACCCAGTACTTC. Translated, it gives CASLRGGETQYF.

CDR3 amino acids: CASSSYRGITTDTQYF. DNA for the CDR3: TGTGCCAGCAGCTCGTACAGGGGCATCACCACAGATACGCAGTATTTT. The chain couples TRBV7-9 to TRBJ2-3; 7 nucleotides match TRBD1. With V trimmed by 4 bases and J by 2 bases, 9 bases remained unmatched. In germline, CDR1 is SEHNR, CDR2 FQNEAQ (reference sequence). The CDR3 length is 16 residues.

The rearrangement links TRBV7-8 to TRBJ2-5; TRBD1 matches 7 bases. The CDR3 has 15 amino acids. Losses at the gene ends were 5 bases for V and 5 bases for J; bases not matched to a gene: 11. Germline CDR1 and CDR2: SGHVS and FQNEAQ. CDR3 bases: TGTGCCAGCAGCCTAAACAGGGGCCCGGGGGAGACCCAGTACTTC. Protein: CASSLNRGPGETQYF.

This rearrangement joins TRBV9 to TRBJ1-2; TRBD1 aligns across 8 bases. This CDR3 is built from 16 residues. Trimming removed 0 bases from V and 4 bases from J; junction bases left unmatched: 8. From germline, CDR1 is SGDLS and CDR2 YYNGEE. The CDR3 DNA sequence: TGTGCCAGCAGCGTAGACGAGACAGGGGAGACCTATGGCTACACCTTC. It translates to CASSVDETGETYGYTF.

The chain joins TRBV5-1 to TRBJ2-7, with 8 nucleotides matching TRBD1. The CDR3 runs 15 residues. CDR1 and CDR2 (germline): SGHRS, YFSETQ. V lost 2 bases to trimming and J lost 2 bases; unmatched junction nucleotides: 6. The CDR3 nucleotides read TGCGCCAGCAGCTTAGACAGGGGATTGGCCTACGAGCAGTACTTC. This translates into CASSLDRGLAYEQYF.

This chain's CDR3 is CASSSRIVGANVLTF. CDR3 DNA sequence: TGCGCCAGCAGCTCCCGAATAGTTGGGGCCAACGTCCTGACTTTC. This chain joins TRBV5-1 and TRBJ2-6, with D uncertain. The CDR3 spans 15 residues. The germline CDR1 and CDR2 sequences are SGHRS and YFSETQ. Trimming left V 3 bases short and J 3 bases short, with 10 bases between.

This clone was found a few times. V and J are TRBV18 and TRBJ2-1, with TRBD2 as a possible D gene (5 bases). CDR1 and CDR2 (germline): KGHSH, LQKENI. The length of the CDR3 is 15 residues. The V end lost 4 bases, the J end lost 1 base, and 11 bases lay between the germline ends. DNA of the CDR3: TGTGCCAGCTCACGGGAGTTAGGGTCCTACAATGAGCAGTTCTTC. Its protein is CASSRELGSYNEQFF.

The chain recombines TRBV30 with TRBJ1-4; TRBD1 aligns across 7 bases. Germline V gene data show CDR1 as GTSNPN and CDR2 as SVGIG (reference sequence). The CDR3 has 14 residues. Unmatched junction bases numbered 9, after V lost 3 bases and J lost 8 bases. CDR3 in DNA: TGTGCCTGGAGCGCCGACAGGGAACGGGAAAAACTGTTTTTT. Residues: CAWSADREREKLFF.

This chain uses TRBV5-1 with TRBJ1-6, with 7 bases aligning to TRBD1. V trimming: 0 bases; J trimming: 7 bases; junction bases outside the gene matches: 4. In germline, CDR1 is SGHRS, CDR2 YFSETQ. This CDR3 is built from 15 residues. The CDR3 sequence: CASSLDGRGNSPLHF. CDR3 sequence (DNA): TGCGCCAGCAGCTTGGATGGCAGGGGGAATTCACCCCTCCACTTT.

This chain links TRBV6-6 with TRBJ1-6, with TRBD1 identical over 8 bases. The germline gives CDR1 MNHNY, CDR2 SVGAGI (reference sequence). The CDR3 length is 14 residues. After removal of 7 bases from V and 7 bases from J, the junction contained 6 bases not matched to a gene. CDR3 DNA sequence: TGTGCCAGCAACCCAGGGGGCGCGAATTCACCCCTCCACTTT. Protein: CASNPGGANSPLHF.

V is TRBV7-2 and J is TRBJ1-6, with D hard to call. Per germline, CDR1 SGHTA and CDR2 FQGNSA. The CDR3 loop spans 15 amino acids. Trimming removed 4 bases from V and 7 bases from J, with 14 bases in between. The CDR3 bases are TGTGCCAGCAGCTCCGATACACGGGAAAATTCACCCCTCCACTTT. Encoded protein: CASSSDTRENSPLHF.

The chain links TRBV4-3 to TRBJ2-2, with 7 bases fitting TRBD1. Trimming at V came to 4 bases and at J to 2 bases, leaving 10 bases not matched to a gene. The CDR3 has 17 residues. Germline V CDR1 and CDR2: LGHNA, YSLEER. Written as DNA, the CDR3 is TGCGCCAGCAGCCCCCTTCTCGGGACAGACAACACCGGGGAGCTGTTTTTT. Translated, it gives CASSPLLGTDNTGELFF.

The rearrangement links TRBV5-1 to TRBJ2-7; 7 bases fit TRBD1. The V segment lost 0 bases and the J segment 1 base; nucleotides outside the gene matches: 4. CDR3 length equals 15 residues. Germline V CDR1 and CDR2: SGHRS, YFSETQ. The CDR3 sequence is CASSLATGVSYEQYF. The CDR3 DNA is TGCGCCAGCAGCTTGGCCACAGGGGTATCCTACGAGCAGTACTTC.

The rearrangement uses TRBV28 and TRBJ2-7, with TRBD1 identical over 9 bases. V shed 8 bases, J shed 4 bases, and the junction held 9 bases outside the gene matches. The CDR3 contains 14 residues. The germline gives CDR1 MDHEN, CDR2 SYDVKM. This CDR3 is CASRSGTGLYEQYF. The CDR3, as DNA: TGTGCCAGCCGGTCCGGGACAGGGTTATACGAGCAGTACTTC.

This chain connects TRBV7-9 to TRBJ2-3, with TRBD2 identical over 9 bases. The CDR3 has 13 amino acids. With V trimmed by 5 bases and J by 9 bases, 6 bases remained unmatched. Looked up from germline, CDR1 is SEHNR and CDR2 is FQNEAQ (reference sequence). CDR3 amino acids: CASSPTSGPTQYF. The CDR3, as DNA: TGTGCCAGCAGCCCGACTAGCGGCCCGACGCAGTATTTT.

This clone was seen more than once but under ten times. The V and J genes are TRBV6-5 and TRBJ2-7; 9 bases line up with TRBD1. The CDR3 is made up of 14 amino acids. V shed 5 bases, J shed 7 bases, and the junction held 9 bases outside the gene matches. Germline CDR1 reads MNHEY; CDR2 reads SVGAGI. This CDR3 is CASSTGTGLGEQYF. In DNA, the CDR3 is TGTGCCAGCAGTACAGGGACAGGGCTTGGGGAGCAGTACTTC.

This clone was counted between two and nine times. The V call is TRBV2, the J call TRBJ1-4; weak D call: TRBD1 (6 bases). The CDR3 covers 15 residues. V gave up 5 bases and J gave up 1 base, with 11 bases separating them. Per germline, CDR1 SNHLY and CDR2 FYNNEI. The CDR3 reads CASSPDRKTNEKLFF. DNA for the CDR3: TGTGCCAGCAGTCCAGACAGGAAAACTAATGAAAAACTGTTTTTT.

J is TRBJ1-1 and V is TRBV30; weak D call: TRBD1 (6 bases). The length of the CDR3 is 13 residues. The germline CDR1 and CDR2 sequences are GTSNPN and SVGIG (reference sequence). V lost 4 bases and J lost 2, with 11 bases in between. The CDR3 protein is CAWTRGGNTEAFF. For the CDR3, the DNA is TGTGCCTGGACAAGGGGGGGTAACACTGAAGCTTTCTTT.

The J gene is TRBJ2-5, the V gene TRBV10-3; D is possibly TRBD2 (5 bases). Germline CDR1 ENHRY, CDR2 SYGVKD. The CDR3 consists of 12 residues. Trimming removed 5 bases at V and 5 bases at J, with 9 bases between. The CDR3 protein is CAISTRGETQYF. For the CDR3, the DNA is TGTGCCATCAGTACGAGAGGGGAGACCCAGTACTTC.

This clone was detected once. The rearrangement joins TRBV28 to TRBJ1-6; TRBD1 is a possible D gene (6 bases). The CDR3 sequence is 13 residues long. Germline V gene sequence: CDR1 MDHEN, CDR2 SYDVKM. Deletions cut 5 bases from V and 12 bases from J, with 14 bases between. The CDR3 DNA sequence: TGTGCCAGCAGTCACAACAGGGAGAGACCCCTCCACTTT. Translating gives CASSHNRERPLHF.

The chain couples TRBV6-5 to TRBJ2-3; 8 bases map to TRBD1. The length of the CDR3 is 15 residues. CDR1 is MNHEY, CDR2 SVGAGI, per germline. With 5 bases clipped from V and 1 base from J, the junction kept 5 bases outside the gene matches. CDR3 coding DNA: TGTGCCAGCAGTGGACAGGGCGGTCGCACAGATACGCAGTATTTT. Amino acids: CASSGQGGRTDTQYF.

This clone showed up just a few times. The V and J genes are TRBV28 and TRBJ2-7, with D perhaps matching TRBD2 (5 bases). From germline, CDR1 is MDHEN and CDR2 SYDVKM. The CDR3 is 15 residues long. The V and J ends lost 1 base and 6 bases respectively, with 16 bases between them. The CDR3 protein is CASSLSSRGRAEQYF. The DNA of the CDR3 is TGTGCCAGCAGTTTATCGAGCCGGGGTAGGGCCGAGCAGTACTTC.